Below, 25 T cell receptor beta chains from the same sample are listed, as sequenced in a study of Ad26.COV2.S vaccination and SARS-CoV-2 variants (dated by TCRdb to the early 2020s). The intended sense of this specimen's treatment or condition label: around 19 received Ad26.COV2.S at low or high dose, single or two shots; 5 received placebo; per-sample allocation not given. Repertoires of vaccine and placebo recipients were sequenced from samples collected on day 63 after the first injection. Preparation of the library involved the immunoSEQ multiplex PCR assay. Not all clones reach the TCRdb copy of this immuneACCESS table, which keeps in-frame sequences only. Checked studies attribute under half of the gap to unresolved V genes and leave the rest unexplained. Within this sample are about 440,000 clones, with roughly nine tenths of them counted one time only. Of the sample, around 13% is held by the ten largest clones.

The material sequenced was peripheral blood, taken in a trial of Ad26.COV2.S vaccine versus placebo. Every receptor here comes from a person between 18 and 59 years old who received the Ad26.COV2.S COVID-19 vaccine or a placebo.

V usage is TRBV5-1 and J usage is TRBJ1-6; a possible D gene is TRBD1 (6 bases). Germline lookup yields CDR1 SGHRS and CDR2 YFSETQ. Trimming took off 4 bases at V and 9 bases at J, with 20 bases between the two ends. There are 16 residues in the CDR3. The CDR3 region has the DNA TGCGCCAGCAGCGTGACAGGTCCGTCCCGGAGTTCACCCCTCCACTTT. Protein product: CASSVTGPSRSSPLHF. The entire variable domain, with the rest obtained from reference TRBV5-1 and TRBJ1-6, is as follows: KAGVTQTPRYLIKTRGQQVTLSCSPISGHRSVSWYQQTPGQGLQFLFEYFSETQRNKGNFPGRFSGRQFSNSRSEMNVSTLELGDSALYLCASSVTGPSRSSPLHFGNGTRLTVT.

The chain combines TRBV3-1 (or the pseudogene TRBV3-2) with TRBJ2-3; no reliable D call. Germline V gene sequence: CDR1 LGHDT, CDR2 YNNKEL (reference sequence). The CDR3 is 14 residues long. V dropped 6 bases and J dropped 0 bases, with 10 bases sitting between them. The CDR3 nucleotides read TGTGCCAGCAGTCTCCCCCGAAGCACAGATACGCAGTATTTT. It translates to CASSLPRSTDTQYF.

This chain connects TRBV18 to TRBJ1-3; the D gene is possibly TRBD1 (5 bases). The CDR3 is 16 amino acids. Germline V gene data show CDR1 as KGHSH and CDR2 as LQKENI. The germline V and J ends were trimmed by 1 base and 2 bases, with 12 bases remaining between them. In DNA, the CDR3 is TGTGCCAGCTCACCACGGCAGGGTGAAGCTGGAAACACCATATATTTT. This translates into CASSPRQGEAGNTIYF.

This clone was detected a few times. This rearrangement joins TRBV21-1 to TRBJ1-5. TRBV21-1 corresponds to a pseudogene. The CDR3 is made up of 20 amino acids. The CDR3 region is CASSKESRGPPFGAYQPQHF. The DNA of the CDR3 is TGTGCCAGCAGCAAAGAATCGAGGGGACCTCCTTTTGGGGCATATCAGCCCCAGCATTTT.

Points on this clone: Compared with germline, one end of the junction differs, possibly owing to a read error. This chain links TRBV6-6 with TRBJ1-5; D is unclear. Germline V gives CDR1 MNHNY, CDR2 SVGAGI (reference sequence). The CDR3 consists of 9 residues. CDR3 amino acids: CASRPPLPF. CDR3 nucleotides: TGTGCCAGCAGACCCCCCTTACCCTTT.

The J gene is TRBJ2-7, the V gene TRBV4-3, with no clear D. This CDR3 comprises 14 residues. Germline V gives CDR1 LGHNA, CDR2 YSLEER. The V end lost 1 base, the J end lost 0 bases, and 7 bases lay between the germline ends. The CDR3: CASSQALTSYEQYF. CDR3 bases: TGCGCCAGCAGCCAAGCCCTCACCTCCTACGAGCAGTACTTC.

This clone was recorded only once. The chain uses TRBV27 and TRBJ1-6; D remains ambiguous. CDR3 length: 16 amino acids. The V gene's germline CDR1 is MNHEY and CDR2 SMNVEV (reference sequence). V was pared by 6 bases and J by 7 bases, with 19 bases between. The DNA of the CDR3 is TGTGCCAGCAGCATAGGCCCCGGGGAGCCCAATTCACCCCTCCACTTT. Amino acid sequence: CASSIGPGEPNSPLHF.

The rearrangement joins TRBV19 to TRBJ2-5; TRBD2 agrees at 9 bases. V lost 4 bases and J lost 4; bases outside the gene matches: 4. The CDR3 has 14 residues. CDR1 is LNHDA, CDR2 SQIVND, per germline (reference sequence). The CDR3 DNA sequence: TGTGCCAGTAGTAGCCGACTAGCGGCAGAGACCCAGTACTTC. This translates into CASSSRLAAETQYF. The entire variable domain, with the rest obtained from reference TRBV19 and TRBJ2-5, is as follows: DGGITQSPKYLFRKEGQNVTLSCEQNLNHDAMYWYRQDPGQGLRLIYYSQIVNDFQKGDIAEGYSVSREKKESFPLTVTSAQKNPTAFYLCASSSRLAAETQYFGPGTRLLVL.

The J gene is TRBJ1-5, the V gene TRBV10-3; D unclear. V was shortened by 3 bases and J by 2 bases, with 11 bases between the two germline ends. The CDR3 has 15 amino acids. Germline V gives CDR1 ENHRY, CDR2 SYGVKD. In DNA form, the CDR3 reads TGTGCCATCAGTGATGAGGGTGGAGGCAATCAGCCCCAGCATTTT. Amino acids: CAISDEGGGNQPQHF.

The chain has TRBV11-3 and TRBJ1-1, with D possibly matching TRBD1 (5 bases). The CDR3 covers 14 residues. V lost 4 bases, J lost 4 bases, and 13 bases lay in between. Germline CDR1 SGHNT, CDR2 YENEEA. CDR3 coding DNA: TGTGCCAGCAGCTCAGGGTATGATACCACTGAAGCTTTCTTT. Translation: CASSSGYDTTEAFF. The full variable domain, with the rest looked up from reference TRBV11-3 and TRBJ1-1, is EAGVVQSPRYKIIEKKQPVAFWCNPISGHNTLYWYLQNLGQGPELLIRYENEEAVDDSQLPKDRFSAERLKGVDSTLKIQPAELGDSAVYLCASSSGYDTTEAFFGQGTRLTVV.

This clone has only one observation. This sequence joins TRBV19 and TRBJ1-5; tentative D call: TRBD1 (5 bases). V was trimmed by 5 bases and J by 3 bases, leaving 11 bases between them. CDR3 size: 14 residues. Germline V CDR1 and CDR2: LNHDA, SQIVND (reference sequence). The CDR3 reads CASSSTGTNQPQHF. The CDR3 DNA is TGTGCCAGTAGTTCAACAGGAACCAATCAGCCCCAGCATTTT.

Only one count was recorded for this clone. The chain recombines TRBV9 with TRBJ2-5; 8 bases align to TRBD2. The ends lost 0 bases at V and 13 bases at J; junction bases unmatched: 5. CDR3 size: 12 residues. CDR1 and CDR2 from the germline V gene are SGDLS and YYNGEE. CDR3 nucleotide sequence: TGTGCCAGCAGCGTAGGAGCGGGAGTAGCGTACTTC. Its protein product is CASSVGAGVAYF.

This clone was observed a handful of times. The chain links TRBV27 to TRBJ2-7; 11 bases match TRBD2. V gave up 6 bases and J gave up 4 bases; unmatched junction bases: 8. The CDR3 is made up of 15 amino acids. Germline V gene data show CDR1 as MNHEY and CDR2 as SMNVEV (reference sequence). CDR3 bases: TGTGCCAGCAGCCCCGGACTAGCGGGTCTGTACGAGCAGTACTTC. Encoded protein: CASSPGLAGLYEQYF.

The chain recombines TRBV7-3 with TRBJ1-1; D not resolved. Germline V gene sequence: CDR1 SGHTA, CDR2 FQGTGA. The CDR3 is made up of 14 amino acids. Trimming shortened V by 2 bases and J by 10 bases, and 17 bases separated the two germline ends. CDR3 sequence: CASSLLGLESGAFF. The DNA for the CDR3 is TGTGCCAGCAGCTTATTAGGCTTGGAGTCTGGAGCTTTCTTT. The entire variable domain, with the rest obtained from reference TRBV7-3 and TRBJ1-1, is as follows: GAGVSQTPSNKVTEKGKYVELRCDPISGHTALYWYRQSLGQGPEFLIYFQGTGAADDSGLPNDRFFAVRPEGSVSTLKIQRTERGDSAVYLCASSLLGLESGAFFGQGTRLTVV.

The chain links TRBV4-3 to TRBJ2-7, with TRBD2 matching 7 bases. Trimming took 4 bases from V and 3 from J; bases not matched to a gene: 9. The length of the CDR3 is 15 residues. Germline assignment: CDR1 LGHNA and CDR2 YSLEER. The CDR3 DNA follows: TGCGCCAGCAGCCGGGAGGCTAGCGGAAACTACGAGCAGTACTTC. It codes for CASSREASGNYEQYF.

The rearrangement joins TRBV6-5 to TRBJ1-3; TRBD1 agrees at 9 bases. Germline V gives CDR1 MNHEY, CDR2 SVGAGI. This CDR3 is built from 16 residues. After removal of 3 bases from V and 3 bases from J, the junction contained 6 bases not matched to a gene. As DNA, the CDR3 is TGTGCCAGCAGTTATTCCGGGACAGGGTTTGGAAACACCATATATTTT. Translated, it gives CASSYSGTGFGNTIYF.

V is TRBV30 and J is TRBJ2-3; 9 bases align to TRBD2. There are 14 residues in the CDR3. Trimming removed 0 bases from V and 6 bases from J; junction bases left unmatched: 4. Germline assignment: CDR1 GTSNPN and CDR2 SVGIG (reference sequence). This CDR3 reads CAWSVAGGSDTQYF. Here the CDR3 DNA reads TGTGCCTGGAGTGTGGCGGGAGGGTCGGATACGCAGTATTTT.

This clone was detected many times. The V gene is TRBV19, the J gene TRBJ1-1, with 8 bases identical to TRBD1. Trimming removed 6 bases from V and 3 bases from J; junction bases left unmatched: 3. The germline V gene has CDR1 LNHDA and CDR2 SQIVND (reference sequence). The CDR3 totals 13 residues. The CDR3, as DNA: TGTGCCAGTAGAAAGGACAGGGACACTGAAGCTTTCTTT. As protein: CASRKDRDTEAFF.

This clone was seen just once. The chain is built from TRBV6-2 or TRBV6-3 and TRBJ2-3; D not resolved. V was cut by 3 bases and J by 1 base, with 14 bases left in between. CDR3 length: 16 residues. CDR1 and CDR2 from the germline V gene are MNHEY and SVGEGT. The CDR3 loop reads CASSYFGRRGTDTQYF. CDR3 DNA: TGTGCCAGCAGTTATTTCGGCAGGCGCGGCACAGATACGCAGTATTTT.

This chain's CDR3 is CAIKRQENTEAFF. The CDR3 nucleotides read TGTGCCATCAAAAGACAGGAAAACACTGAAGCTTTCTTT. V gene TRBV10-3 combines with J gene TRBJ1-1; possibly TRBD1 for D (6 bases). Germline V gives CDR1 ENHRY, CDR2 SYGVKD. CDR3 length equals 13 residues. With 7 bases removed from V and 2 bases from J, the gap between germline ends came to 11 bases.

The gene calls are TRBV2 and TRBJ2-7, with 7 positions matching TRBD2. The CDR3 length is 14 residues. V shed 6 bases and J 4 bases; nucleotides not matched to a gene: 9. Per the germline V gene, CDR1 is SNHLY and CDR2 is FYNNEI. CDR3 nucleotide sequence: TGTGCCAGCAGCGGGCGGCGGGAGCTTTACGAGCAGTACTTC. It encodes CASSGRRELYEQYF.

This sequence joins TRBV3-1 (or the pseudogene TRBV3-2) and TRBJ1-6; D is unresolved. V was clipped by 1 base and J by 6 bases, with 1 base between them. Germline V gives CDR1 LGHDT, CDR2 YNNKEL (reference sequence). The CDR3 runs 12 residues. In DNA form, the CDR3 reads TGTGCCAGCAGCCAAGCTAATTCACCCCTCCACTTT. Translating it yields CASSQANSPLHF.

The V gene is TRBV10-3, the J gene TRBJ1-2, with TRBD1 as a possible D gene (5 bases). This CDR3 region has 12 residues. The germline V gene has CDR1 ENHRY and CDR2 SYGVKD. V was cut by 8 bases and J by 5 bases, with 12 bases left in between. The CDR3 DNA sequence: TGTGCCATCCGGGACGACAGATATGGCTACACCTTC. This codes for CAIRDDRYGYTF.

The chain links TRBV7-9 to TRBJ2-3, with 7 bases aligning to TRBD2. Germline CDR1 is SEHNR and CDR2 is FQNEAQ (reference sequence). The CDR3 contains 15 residues. Germline trimming cut 5 bases from V and 1 base from J; bases unmatched to any gene: 6. The CDR3 loop is CASSRATSGTDTQYF. The CDR3 region has the DNA TGTGCCAGCAGCCGCGCCACTAGCGGCACAGATACGCAGTATTTT.

The CDR3: CASSLGSLRAGSYEQYF. Written as DNA, the CDR3 is TGTGCCAGCAGCTTAGGGTCACTTCGGGCGGGGTCCTACGAGCAGTACTTC. The chain has TRBV7-6 and TRBJ2-7, with a possible D match to TRBD2 (6 bases). Trimming shortened V by 1 base and J by 1 base, and 17 bases separated the two germline ends. The germline gives CDR1 SGHVS, CDR2 FNYEAQ. The CDR3 extends over 17 amino acids. Complete variable domain (other parts from reference TRBV7-6 and TRBJ2-7): GAGVSQSPRYKVTKRGQDVALRCDPISGHVSLYWYRQALGQGPEFLTYFNYEAQQDKSGLPNDRFSAERPEGSISTLTIQRTEQRDSAMYRCASSLGSLRAGSYEQYFGPGTRLTVT.